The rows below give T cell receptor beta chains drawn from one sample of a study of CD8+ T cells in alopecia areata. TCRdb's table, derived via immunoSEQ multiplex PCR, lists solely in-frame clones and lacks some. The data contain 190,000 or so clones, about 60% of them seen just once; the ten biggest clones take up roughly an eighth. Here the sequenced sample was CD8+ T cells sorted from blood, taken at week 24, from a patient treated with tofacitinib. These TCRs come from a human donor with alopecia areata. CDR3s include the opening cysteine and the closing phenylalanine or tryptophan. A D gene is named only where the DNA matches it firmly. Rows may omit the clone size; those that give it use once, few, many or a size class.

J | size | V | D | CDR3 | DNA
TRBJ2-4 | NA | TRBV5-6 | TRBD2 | CASTSGGAFDIQYF | TGTGCCAGCACCAGCGGGGGGGCCTTCGACATTCAGTACTTC
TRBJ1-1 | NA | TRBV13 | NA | CASSFGTGNTEAFF | TGTGCCAGCAGCTTCGGGACTGGGAACACTGAAGCTTTCTTT
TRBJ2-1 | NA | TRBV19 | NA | CASLGDNEQFF | TGTGCCAGTCTGGGGGACAATGAGCAGTTCTTC
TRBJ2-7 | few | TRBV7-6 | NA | CASSLLGPNEQYF | TGTGCCAGCAGCTTACTAGGTCCCAACGAGCAGTACTTC
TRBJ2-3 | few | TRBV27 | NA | CASRGKGGIDTQYF | TGTGCCAGCAGGGGTAAGGGGGGCATAGATACGCAGTATTTT
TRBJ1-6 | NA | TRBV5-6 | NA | CASSFGTSPLHF | TGTGCCAGCAGCTTTGGGACTTCACCCCTCCACTTT
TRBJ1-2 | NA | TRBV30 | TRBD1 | CACGTGPNYGYTF | TGTGCCTGTGGGACAGGGCCTAACTATGGCTACACCTTC
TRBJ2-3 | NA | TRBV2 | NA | CASSDPSSGLRVLYF | TGTGCCAGCAGTGATCCTAGTTCCGGCCTTCGTGTTTTGTATTTT
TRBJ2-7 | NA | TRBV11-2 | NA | CASSWGSGGSYEQYF | TGTGCCAGCAGCTGGGGGTCTGGGGGCTCCTACGAGCAGTACTTC
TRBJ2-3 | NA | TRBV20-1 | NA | CSAPLVDTQYF | TGCAGTGCGCCACTTGTGGATACGCAGTATTTT
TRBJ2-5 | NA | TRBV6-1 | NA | CASSAMRGRNQETQYF | TGTGCCAGCAGTGCTATGAGGGGGAGGAACCAAGAGACCCAGTACTTC
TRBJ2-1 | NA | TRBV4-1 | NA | CASSQGGNEQFF | TGCGCCAGCAGCCAAGGTGGGAATGAGCAGTTCTTC
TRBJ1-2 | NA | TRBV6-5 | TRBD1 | CASSLDRGLSGYTF | TGTGCCAGCAGTTTGGACAGGGGGCTGTCTGGCTACACCTTC
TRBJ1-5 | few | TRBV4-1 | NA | CASSQKIRLHQPQHF | TGCGCCAGCAGCCAAAAGATACGGTTGCATCAGCCCCAGCATTTT
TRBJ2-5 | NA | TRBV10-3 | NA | CAISEGRGVQETQYF | TGTGCCATCAGTGAGGGCAGGGGGGTCCAAGAGACCCAGTACTTC
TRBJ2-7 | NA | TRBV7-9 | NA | CASTAENYEQYF | TGTGCCAGCACCGCGGAGAACTACGAGCAGTACTTC
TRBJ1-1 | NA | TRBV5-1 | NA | CASSLYTGKTEAFF | TGCGCCAGCAGCTTATATACAGGAAAAACTGAAGCTTTCTTT
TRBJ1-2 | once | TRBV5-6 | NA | CASSQQGALDGYTF | TGTGCCAGCAGTCAACAGGGTGCCTTGGATGGCTATACCTTC
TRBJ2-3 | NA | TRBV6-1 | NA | CASQPREGTDTQYF | TGTGCCAGTCAACCCCGAGAAGGCACAGATACGCAGTATTTT
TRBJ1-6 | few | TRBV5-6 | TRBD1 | CASSFGTGRESPLHF | TGTGCCAGCAGCTTCGGGACAGGCCGTGAGTCACCCCTCCACTTT
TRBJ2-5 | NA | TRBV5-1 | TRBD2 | CASSLLGGIQETQYF | TGCGCCAGCAGCTTGTTGGGAGGGATCCAAGAGACCCAGTACTTC
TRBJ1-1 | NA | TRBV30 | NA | CAWSPLNTEAFF | TGTGCCTGGAGCCCGCTAAACACTGAAGCTTTCTTT
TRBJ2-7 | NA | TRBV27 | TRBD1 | CASSSPRTGNEQYF | TGTGCCAGCAGTTCCCCCAGGACAGGGAACGAGCAGTACTTC
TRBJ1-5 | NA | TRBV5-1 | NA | CASSLTGKGNQPQHF | TGCGCCAGCAGCTTGACAGGGAAGGGCAATCAGCCCCAGCATTTT
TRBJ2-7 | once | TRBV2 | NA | CASSDRSYEQYF | TGTGCCAGCAGTGATCGCTCCTACGAGCAGTACTTC
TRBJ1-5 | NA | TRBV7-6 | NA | CASSLGLSNQPQHF | TGTGCCAGCAGCTTAGGTCTTAGCAATCAGCCCCAGCATTTT
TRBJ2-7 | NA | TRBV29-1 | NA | CSVEDRPHEQYF | TGCAGCGTTGAAGATAGGCCCCACGAGCAGTACTTC
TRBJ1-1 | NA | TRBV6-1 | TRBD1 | CASRKDRENTEAFF | TGTGCCAGCAGGAAGGACAGGGAGAACACTGAAGCTTTCTTT
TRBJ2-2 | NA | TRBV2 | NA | CASSDIITGELFF | TGTGCCAGCAGTGACATAATCACCGGGGAGCTGTTTTTT
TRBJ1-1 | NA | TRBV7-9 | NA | CASSQPDRRNTEAFF | TGTGCCAGCAGCCAACCCGACAGAAGAAACACTGAAGCTTTCTTT
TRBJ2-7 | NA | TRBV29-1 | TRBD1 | CSVDMWTGSSYEQYF | TGCAGCGTTGATATGTGGACAGGCAGCTCCTACGAGCAGTACTTC
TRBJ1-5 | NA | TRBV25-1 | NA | CASMVSFGQPQHF | TGTGCCAGCATGGTCAGTTTCGGTCAGCCCCAGCATTTT
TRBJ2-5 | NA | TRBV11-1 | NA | CASSSYRDTQETQYF | TGTGCCAGCAGCTCGTACCGGGACACCCAAGAGACCCAGTACTTC
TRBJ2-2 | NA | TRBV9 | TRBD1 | CASSTPGTGINTGELFF | TGTGCCAGCAGCACCCCCGGGACAGGGATTAACACCGGGGAGCTGTTTTTT
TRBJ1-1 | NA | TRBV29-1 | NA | CSVSGGTEAFF | TGCAGCGTTTCCGGAGGGACTGAAGCTTTCTTT
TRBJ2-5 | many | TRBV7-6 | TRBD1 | CASSSDLQGPPWTQYF | TGTGCCAGCAGCTCCGACCTACAGGGGCCGCCTTGGACCCAGTACTTC
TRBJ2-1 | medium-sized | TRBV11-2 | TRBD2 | CASSLRIGASGYNEQFF | TGTGCCAGCAGCTTAAGGATAGGGGCTAGCGGATACAATGAGCAGTTCTTC
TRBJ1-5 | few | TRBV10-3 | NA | CAIPVGVVDRINQPQHF | TGTGCCATCCCCGTGGGGGTGGTGGACAGAATCAATCAGCCCCAGCATTTT
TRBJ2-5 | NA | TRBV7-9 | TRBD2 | CASSHGLAGRLETQYF | TGTGCCAGCAGCCATGGACTAGCGGGCCGCCTGGAGACCCAGTACTTC
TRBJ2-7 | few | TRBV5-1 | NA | CASSLWAGDSYEQYF | TGCGCCAGCAGCTTGTGGGCCGGGGACTCCTACGAGCAGTACTTC
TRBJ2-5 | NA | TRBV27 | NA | CASSLRERPGAQYF | TGTGCCAGCAGTTTGAGGGAACGGCCCGGGGCCCAGTACTTC
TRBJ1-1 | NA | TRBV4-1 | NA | CASSTFGGPPQNTEAFF | TGCGCCAGCAGCACGTTCGGGGGGCCACCTCAGAACACTGAAGCTTTCTTT
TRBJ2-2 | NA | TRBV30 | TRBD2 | CAWSVVGGGAGELFF | TGTGCCTGGAGTGTAGTCGGGGGAGGGGCCGGGGAGCTGTTTTTT
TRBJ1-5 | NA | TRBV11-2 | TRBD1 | CASTAGTGDNQPQHF | TGTGCCAGCACCGCAGGGACAGGGGACAATCAGCCCCAGCATTTT
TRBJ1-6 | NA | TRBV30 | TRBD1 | CAWSTGTGDSPLHF | TGTGCCTGGAGTACCGGGACAGGGGATTCACCCCTCCACTTT
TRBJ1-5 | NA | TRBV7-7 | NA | CASSFGSRAAGQPQHF | TGTGCCAGCAGCTTTGGATCTCGGGCTGCAGGTCAGCCCCAGCATTTT
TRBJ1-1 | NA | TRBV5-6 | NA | CASSLSLWGNTEAFF | TGTGCCAGCAGTTTGTCATTGTGGGGGAACACTGAAGCTTTCTTT
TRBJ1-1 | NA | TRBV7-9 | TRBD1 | CASIHRGDTEAFF | TGTGCCAGCATCCACAGGGGGGACACTGAAGCTTTCTTT
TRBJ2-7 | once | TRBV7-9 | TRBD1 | CASSPPDRGRDEQYF | TGTGCCAGCAGCCCCCCCGACAGGGGGAGGGACGAGCAGTACTTC
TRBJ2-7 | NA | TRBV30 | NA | CAWSLDSYEQYF | TGTGCCTGGAGCCTAGACTCCTACGAGCAGTACTTC
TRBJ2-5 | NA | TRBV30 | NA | CAGRLEETQYF | TGTGCCGGTAGACTGGAAGAGACCCAGTACTTC
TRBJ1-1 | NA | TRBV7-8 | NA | CASSLNWGGTEAFF | TGTGCCAGCAGTTTGAATTGGGGGGGAACTGAAGCTTTCTTT